The TCR beta chain under discussion was sequenced for a study of cytomegalovirus exposure and HLA in healthy donors. Looking at the study overall: An earlier analysis found fewer than 140 million unique TCR beta sequences from about 179 million T cells.

The V gene's germline CDR1 is LGHNA and CDR2 YSLEER. The CDR3 sequence is 16 residues long. The trim removed 0 bases at V and 1 base at J, leaving 2 bases unmatched. Study results and caveats: Later, an analysis found that common viral pathogens appeared to be linked with several of the most significant clusters. Accurate predictions that matched the HLA-A and HLA-B alleles of most subjects were reportedly made from TCR beta sequences.

As regards this clone: What it binds is unknown.

The PCR contained 60 Vbeta and 13 Jbeta primers. The table came from immunoSEQ multiplex PCR; TCRdb's copy has only in-frame clones and leaves some out. The sample carries 30,000 to 40,000 clones, roughly 82% recorded once. This clonotype was sampled from a woman under 30 in good health and CMV-seropositive. The sample taken for sequencing was PBMCs. The chain recombines TRBV4-3 with TRBJ2-3; 9 nucleotides match TRBD2. This chain's CDR3 is CASSQDPSGGTDTQYF. DNA for the CDR3: TGCGCCAGCAGCCAAGATCCTAGCGGGGGCACAGATACGCAGTATTTT.